This TCR beta chain emerged from a study of blood T cell repertoires in COVID-19. At the level of the study: Samples representing acute and convalescent COVID-19 were sourced from the United States, Italy and Spain.

Method: immunoSEQ multiplex PCR; TCRdb's copy keeps in-frame clones and lacks some. Of about 40,000 clones in the sample, around 83% are singletons; the top ten hold over 2.5%. Germline loops: CDR1 MNHNS, CDR2 SASEGT. This CDR3 spans 13 amino acids. V gave up 2 bases and J gave up 8 bases, with 11 bases separating them. The sequencing input was peripheral blood. This chain uses TRBV6-1 with TRBJ2-3; D ambiguous. This clonotype was sampled from a woman aged 55-69 years with acute or convalescent COVID-19. CDR3 sequence (DNA): TGTGCCAGCAGTGAAAAATTTCCCGGTACGCAGTATTTT. It is translated as CASSEKFPGTQYF.